These T cell receptor beta chains were read from a single sample in a study of blood T cell repertoires in COVID-19. Some clones are missing from TCRdb's copy, which holds only in-frame ones; the method was immunoSEQ multiplex PCR. The data contain about 260,000 clones, about nine tenths of them singletons. Sequencing was done on a sample of peripheral blood. The receptor set was obtained from a man between 60 and 75 years old who had recovered from COVID-19. CDR3s include the opening cysteine and the closing phenylalanine or tryptophan. D genes are given only for firm matches. A clone size is listed for some rows: how often the clone was seen (once, few, many), or a class if it is expanded.

CDR3 length	V gene	J gene	D gene	clone size	CDR3 protein	CDR3 DNA
16	TRBV4-2	TRBJ1-1	.	.	CASSQDLVRLNTEAFF	TGTGCCAGCAGCCAAGATTTGGTCAGACTAAACACTGAAGCTTTCTTT
16	TRBV6-6	TRBJ1-1	TRBD1	few	CASSYSQRTGGTEAFF	TGTGCCAGCAGTTACTCGCAAAGGACAGGGGGCACTGAAGCTTTCTTT
13	TRBV5-4	TRBJ1-5	.	.	CASSLAGGQPQHF	TGTGCCAGCAGCTTGGCCGGAGGTCAGCCCCAGCATTTT
15	TRBV6-2/TRBV6-3	TRBJ2-1	TRBD2	.	CASSFSGTRRDEQFF	TGTGCCAGCAGTTTTTCCGGGACTAGGAGAGATGAGCAGTTCTTC
15	TRBV7-3	TRBJ2-1	.	.	CASSLNGGSYNEQFF	TGTGCCAGCAGCTTAAACGGGGGCTCCTACAATGAGCAGTTCTTC
13	TRBV9	TRBJ2-7	.	.	CASSVDDTYEQYF	TGTGCCAGCAGCGTAGACGACACCTACGAGCAGTACTTC
17	TRBV7-2	TRBJ2-4	TRBD1	.	CASSLVGTGGAKNIQYF	TGTGCCAGCAGCTTAGTGGGGACAGGAGGCGCCAAAAACATTCAGTACTTC
16	TRBV14	TRBJ2-4	TRBD1	.	CASSQVPGTGHDIQYF	TGTGCCAGCAGCCAAGTACCTGGGACAGGGCATGACATTCAGTACTTC
15	TRBV7-6	TRBJ2-1	TRBD2	.	CASSLRSSGGYEQFF	TGTGCCAGCAGCCTCAGGTCTAGCGGGGGCTATGAGCAGTTCTTC
16	TRBV5-8	TRBJ1-5	.	once	CASSLRRVWSNQPQHF	TGTGCCAGCAGCTTGAGGCGGGTATGGAGCAATCAGCCCCAGCATTTT
15	TRBV7-2	TRBJ1-1	.	.	CASSLVQGGDTEAFF	TGTGCCAGCAGCTTAGTTCAGGGAGGGGACACTGAAGCTTTCTTT
15	TRBV7-2	TRBJ2-7	.	.	CASSSQGGIGYEQYF	TGTGCCAGCAGCTCACAGGGTGGGATAGGGTACGAGCAGTACTTC
18	TRBV10-3	TRBJ2-2	TRBD2	few	CAISGSLAGAPNTGELFF	TGTGCCATCAGTGGTAGCCTAGCGGGGGCCCCGAACACCGGGGAGCTGTTTTTT
18	TRBV6-2/TRBV6-3	TRBJ1-5	TRBD1	few	CASSENRDRGNSNQPQHF	TGTGCCAGCAGCGAAAATAGGGACAGGGGAAATAGCAATCAGCCCCAGCATTTT
15	TRBV6-5	TRBJ1-1	.	.	CASSSPPGANTEAFF	TGTGCCAGCAGTTCCCCCCCGGGAGCAAACACTGAAGCTTTCTTT
15	TRBV2	TRBJ1-5	.	.	CASSPGGLSNQPQHF	TGTGCCAGCAGCCCGGGCGGACTTAGCAATCAGCCCCAGCATTTT